Listed here are 27 T cell receptor beta chains from one sample, sequenced in a study of early T cells in non-severe SARS-CoV-2 infection. TCRdb passed the 5' RACE reads through MiXCR, listing each CDR3 protein once. This sample has around 63,000 distinct CDR3 sequences, with 10% to 15% found just once. Input material: whole blood. The receptors shown here come from an adult who was a healthcare worker with PCR-confirmed SARS-CoV-2 infection or an uninfected control (not recorded which).

This clonotype was found many times. This chain joins TRBV9 and TRBJ1-1, with 8 bases aligning to TRBD1. CDR1 and CDR2 from the germline V gene are SGDLS and YYNGEE. The CDR3 sequence is 13 residues long. Unmatched junction bases numbered 2, after V lost 3 bases and J lost 4 bases. CDR3: CASSAGQGTEAFF. In DNA, the CDR3 is TGTGCCAGCAGCGCTGGACAGGGCACTGAAGCTTTCTTT. Full variable domain (remainder filled in from reference TRBV9 and TRBJ1-1): DSGVTQTPKHLITATGQRVTLRCSPRSGDLSVYWYQQSLDQGLQFLIQYYNGEERAKGNILERFSAQQFPDLHSELNLSSLELGDSALYFCASSAGQGTEAFFGQGTRLTVV.

The CDR3 nucleotides are TGCAGCGTTGATCCGGGGGACACTGAAGCTTTCTTT. Its translation is CSVDPGDTEAFF. The chain employs TRBV29-1 and TRBJ1-1; D possibly corresponds to TRBD1 (5 bases). V dropped 3 bases and J dropped 3 bases, with 8 bases sitting between them. This CDR3 has 12 amino acids. CDR1 is SQVTM and CDR2 is ANQGSEA in the germline V gene.

In this sample, this clonotype turned up many times. The J gene is TRBJ2-7, the V gene TRBV2; 9 bases align to TRBD1. Germline values: CDR1 SNHLY, CDR2 FYNNEI. This CDR3 contains 14 residues. Losses at the gene ends were 10 bases for V and 6 bases for J; bases not matched to a gene: 13. In DNA, the CDR3 is TGTGCCATCGTTCCGGGACAGGGATGGGGCGAGCAGTACTTC. Its protein product is CAIVPGQGWGEQYF.

In its sample, this clonotype was seen a few times. CDR3 nucleotides: TGCAGCGTTGGTGGAGCGGGCTTCCCCTACGAGCAGTACTTC. Amino acids: CSVGGAGFPYEQYF. This sequence joins TRBV29-1 and TRBJ2-7; D might be TRBD2 (6 bases). CDR1 is SQVTM and CDR2 is ANQGSEA in the germline V gene. The ends were cut back, 4 bases at V and 2 bases at J, with 15 bases in the middle. The CDR3 totals 14 residues.

The chain couples TRBV9 to TRBJ2-2, with D uncertain. Trimming stripped 4 bases from V and 7 bases from J, with 14 bases between. The CDR3 loop spans 14 amino acids. Germline CDR1 SGDLS, CDR2 YYNGEE. The CDR3 here is CASSSMEPVGELFF. As DNA, the CDR3 is TGTGCCAGCAGCTCCATGGAGCCCGTCGGGGAGCTGTTTTTT.

The sample holds many counts of this clonotype. V is TRBV5-6 and J is TRBJ2-3, with 12 bases identical to TRBD2. The germline V gene encodes CDR1 SGHDT and CDR2 YYEEEE. This CDR3 is 15 amino acids long. The J segment lost 5 bases and the V segment lost 3 bases, leaving 4 bases of the junction unmatched. The chain's CDR3 is CASSSPSGGVDTQYF. As DNA, the CDR3 is TGTGCCAGCAGCTCGCCTAGCGGGGGGGTAGATACGCAGTATTTT.

This clonotype was recorded many times. The CDR3 region is CASSLYRGDEQFF. CDR3 DNA: TGTGCCAGCAGCCTATACAGGGGCGATGAGCAGTTCTTC. V gene TRBV11-1 combines with J gene TRBJ2-1; 7 nucleotides line up with TRBD1. CDR1 is SGHAT, CDR2 FQDESV, per germline (reference sequence). CDR3 length equals 13 residues. V shed 5 bases and J 8 bases; nucleotides not matched to a gene: 6.

This clonotype appeared many times. The rearrangement uses TRBV27 and TRBJ1-2; D gene unclear. Looked up from germline, CDR1 is MNHEY and CDR2 is SMNVEV (reference sequence). CDR3 length: 17 residues. Trimming cost V 0 bases and J 1 base, with 15 bases left between them. CDR3: CASSLSVTRAVNYGYTF. The CDR3 DNA follows: TGTGCCAGCAGTTTATCCGTAACGAGGGCCGTTAACTATGGCTACACCTTC.

The chain joins TRBV13 to TRBJ1-2; D unresolved. The CDR3 totals 13 residues. Germline values: CDR1 PRHDT, CDR2 FYEKMQ (reference sequence). V dropped 4 bases and J dropped 5 bases, with 11 bases sitting between them. The CDR3 DNA reads as TGTGCCAGCAGCTCGCGGAGTCTATATGGCTACACCTTC. It encodes CASSSRSLYGYTF.

Ten or more counts support this clonotype. The genes are TRBV9 and TRBJ2-3; D gene uncertain. Germline V gene lookup returns CDR1 SGDLS and CDR2 YYNGEE. There are 13 residues in the CDR3. V lost 3 bases to trimming and J lost 2 bases, with 7 bases between them. This CDR3 is CASSGLLTDTQYF. CDR3 sequence (DNA): TGTGCCAGCAGCGGCCTCCTCACAGATACGCAGTATTTT.

This clonotype was observed at least ten times. The gene calls are TRBV11-1 and TRBJ2-5, with D tentatively TRBD1 (6 bases). This CDR3 has 14 amino acids. V was cut by 2 bases and J by 1 base, with 8 bases left in between. Germline values: CDR1 SGHAT, CDR2 FQDESV (reference sequence). Here the CDR3 reads CASSLQGTQETQYF. Here the CDR3 DNA reads TGTGCCAGCAGCTTACAGGGGACCCAAGAGACCCAGTACTTC.

V and J are TRBV4-3 and TRBJ2-2, with D possibly TRBD1 on 5 matching bases. Per the germline V gene, CDR1 is LGHNA and CDR2 is YSLEER. The CDR3 consists of 15 residues. Trimming left V 0 bases short and J 5 bases short, with 10 bases between. This CDR3 reads CASSQEPQGTGELFF. The DNA for the CDR3 is TGCGCCAGCAGCCAAGAGCCCCAGGGAACCGGGGAGCTGTTTTTT.

This clonotype occurred many times. This chain connects TRBV7-9 to TRBJ2-4; 10 positions agree with TRBD1. J gave up 6 bases and V 5 bases, and 4 bases lay outside the gene matches. From germline, CDR1 is SEHNR and CDR2 FQNEAQ (reference sequence). CDR3 size: 14 residues. The CDR3 DNA is TGTGCCAGCAGCATGGGACAGGGGAGAAACATTCAGTACTTC. Residues: CASSMGQGRNIQYF.

This clonotype has more than one count but fewer than ten. This chain uses TRBV5-6 with TRBJ1-2; no clear D. The CDR3 runs to 11 residues. Trimming left V 3 bases short and J 2 bases short, with 2 bases between. Germline V CDR1 and CDR2: SGHDT, YYEEEE. In DNA form, the CDR3 reads TGTGCCAGCAGCTCCAACTATGGCTACACCTTC. It codes for CASSSNYGYTF.

The chain is built from TRBV11-2 and TRBJ2-1; D tentatively reads TRBD1 or TRBD2 (6 bases each). This CDR3 is built from 15 residues. CDR1 is SGHAT, CDR2 FQNNGV, per germline. Trimming left V 8 bases short and J 2 bases short, with 16 bases between. In DNA form, the CDR3 reads TGTGCCAGCCGCCGGGCCGGGGGCACCTACAATGAGCAGTTCTTC. Its protein product is CASRRAGGTYNEQFF.

CDR3 DNA: TGTGCCAGCAGCTTAGCGACAAAGGGGACAGATACGCAGTATTTT. Translating it yields CASSLATKGTDTQYF. The rearrangement uses TRBV7-2 and TRBJ2-3, with a possible D match to TRBD1 (5 bases). V lost 0 bases and J lost 3, with 10 bases in between. This CDR3 spans 15 amino acids. Looked up from germline, CDR1 is SGHTA and CDR2 is FQGNSA.

This clonotype was seen many times. The chain has TRBV6-5 and TRBJ1-1; D might be TRBD1 (5 bases). The germline V gene has CDR1 MNHEY and CDR2 SVGAGI. The CDR3 is 14 amino acids. V was pared by 6 bases and J by 1 base, with 12 bases between. The chain's CDR3 is CASSALDRNTEAFF. The CDR3 DNA is TGTGCCAGCAGCGCACTTGACAGGAACACTGAAGCTTTCTTT.

This clonotype was counted only a few times. The chain joins TRBV3-1 to TRBJ1-2, with TRBD1 identical over 7 bases. Germline V CDR1 and CDR2: LGHDT, YNNKEL (reference sequence). The CDR3 is 15 residues long. Losses at the gene ends were 1 base for V and 4 bases for J; bases not matched to a gene: 6. The CDR3 sequence is CASSQAQGVLYGYTF. For the CDR3, the DNA is TGTGCCAGCAGCCAAGCCCAGGGGGTCCTCTATGGCTACACCTTC. Full variable domain (remainder filled in from reference TRBV3-1 and TRBJ1-2): DTAVSQTPKYLVTQMGNDKSIKCEQNLGHDTMYWYKQDSKKFLKIMFSYNNKELIINETVPNRFSPKSPDKAHLNLHINSLELGDSAVYFCASSQAQGVLYGYTFGSGTRLTVV.

A few counts support this clonotype. For the CDR3, the DNA is TGCGCCAGCAGCTTGGGCCCTCAGGGAGTGATATCGTACTACGAGCAGTACTTC. Encoded protein: CASSLGPQGVISYYEQYF. The gene calls are TRBV5-1 and TRBJ2-7; D is perhaps TRBD1 or TRBD2 (5 bases each). V was cut by 0 bases and J by 3 bases, with 22 bases left in between. This CDR3 has 18 residues. Germline values: CDR1 SGHRS, CDR2 YFSETQ.

This clonotype came up many times. The chain is built from TRBV5-5 and TRBJ1-1, with TRBD1 matching over 7 bases. Germline values: CDR1 SGHKS, CDR2 YYEKEE (reference sequence). The CDR3 loop spans 14 amino acids. The V and J ends lost 5 bases and 7 bases, in that order; junction bases with no gene match: 11. The CDR3 bases are TGTGCCAGCAGGAGTGAGGGACAGAGGGGTGAAGCTTTCTTT. It codes for CASRSEGQRGEAFF.

At least ten counts were recorded for this clonotype. This rearrangement joins TRBV19 to TRBJ1-5; D possibly corresponds to TRBD1 (5 bases). The V end was cut by 5 bases, the J end by 12 bases, with 17 bases between. This CDR3 contains 13 residues. CDR1 LNHDA and CDR2 SQIVND come from the germline V gene (reference sequence). The CDR3 sequence is CASSLQSQGLQHF. In nucleotides, the CDR3 is TGTGCCAGTAGTTTACAAAGCCAGGGCCTCCAGCATTTT.

This clonotype showed up many times. The rearrangement links TRBV6-5 to TRBJ2-3; no clear D. CDR1 MNHEY and CDR2 SVGAGI come from the germline V gene. This CDR3 is 14 amino acids long. The V gene lost 2 bases and the J gene lost 4 bases, with 10 bases spanning the gap. This CDR3 reads CASSYGSTPDTQYF. In DNA form, the CDR3 reads TGTGCCAGCAGTTACGGATCCACACCAGATACGCAGTATTTT.

Ten or more counts support this clonotype. The chain has TRBV27 and TRBJ2-1; maybe TRBD1 (5 bases). Germline V lookup: CDR1 MNHEY, CDR2 SMNVEV (reference sequence). This CDR3 comprises 13 residues. V lost 5 bases and J 5 bases, leaving 10 bases between the germline ends. CDR3 amino acids: CASSITGHNEQFF. The CDR3 bases are TGTGCCAGCAGTATAACAGGTCACAATGAGCAGTTCTTC.

This clonotype was seen a few times. The V and J genes are TRBV27 and TRBJ2-3; D is perhaps TRBD2 (6 bases). CDR1 and CDR2 from the germline V gene are MNHEY and SMNVEV (reference sequence). V was trimmed by 8 bases and J by 0 bases, leaving 9 bases between them. There are 13 residues in the CDR3. The CDR3 bases are TGTGCCAGCCGTCGGGGGAGCACAGATACGCAGTATTTT. It codes for CASRRGSTDTQYF.

Remarks on this clonotype: A much larger clone differs by one base, so this may be a read error. The gene calls are TRBV20-1 and TRBJ1-1; D might be TRBD1 (6 bases). The length of the CDR3 is 13 residues. Germline values: CDR1 DFQATT, CDR2 SNEGSKA (reference sequence). CDR3 protein: CSANNRVGGEASF. The CDR3 DNA is TGCAGTGCTAACAACAGGGTCGGGGGTGAAGCTTCCTTT.

The V call is TRBV18, the J call TRBJ2-1; TRBD1 aligns across 12 bases. Losses at the gene ends were 5 bases for V and 8 bases for J; bases not matched to a gene: 19. Germline values: CDR1 KGHSH, CDR2 LQKENI. The CDR3 sequence is 19 residues long. The CDR3 DNA reads TGTGCCAGCTCAATCCGGGACAGGGGGCTGTCTAGCGCCTCCCATGAGCAGTTCTTC. Translated: CASSIRDRGLSSASHEQFF.

CDR3 DNA: TGTGCCAGCAGCCAAGATCCCGTGGTTAGGGCCGGGGAGCTGTTTTTT. Translating gives CASSQDPVVRAGELFF. This sequence joins TRBV14 and TRBJ2-2; D uncertain. The CDR3 length is 16 residues. V was trimmed by 0 bases and J by 6 bases, leaving 14 bases between them. Germline CDR1 reads SGHDN; CDR2 reads FVKESK.